This T cell receptor (beta chain) was identified in a study of T cell repertoires in aging, cancer and after chemotherapy (dated by TCRdb to about 2019). Background for the entire study: Donors spanned six age groups from 30 or younger to 70 or older, with at least three individuals per group. Control TCR repertoires from healthy donors were recorded over several months to years, and clear clonal overlap was observed across re-sampling. The complete dataset included some 9 million TCR reads. Alongside some 96 healthy donors serving as a reference group, the cohort included approximately 210 cancer patients, of whom 90 to 94 had hematological cancers and approximately 120 had solid cancers. The study profiled peripheral blood TCR beta repertoires from healthy donors and cancer patients to examine immunoaging and T cell reconstitution after chemotherapy. Results and caveats for the whole study, not just this receptor: Significantly lower blood TCR diversity and higher clonality were observed in untreated patients with hematological or solid cancers than in age-matched healthy donors. In healthy donors, the decline in TCR diversity with age was mainly explained by loss of richness, whereas in cancer patients loss of evenness was also found to contribute. In both cancer cohorts, the median generation probability rose over the chemotherapy interval, which suggests that the repertoire was reconstituted through rebound thymic output. The authors noted that the repertoire data do not allow conclusions about immunological memory after chemotherapy.

TCR beta rearrangements were amplified from genomic DNA extracted from peripheral blood rather than from sorted cells or RNA. To note about this clonotype: Its binding antigen is unknown. No quality values exist for individual bases; no much larger clone is one base distant.

Taken from cysteine to phenylalanine, the CDR3 has 13 residues. Here the CDR3 DNA is all that survives: 39 bases in frame from base 1. Trimming at the junction amounts to 0 bases on V and 5 bases on J, and the germline ends lie 7 bases apart. Per the germline V gene, MNHEY is the CDR1 and SVGAGI is the CDR2. Using a mixed TRB-A/B primer pool, multiplex touch-down PCR amplified rearranged TRB sequences covering the V, D and J segments. Illumina adapters and sample indices were attached to the amplicons through two consecutive PCR reactions run with Phusion HS II polymerase. Amplicons were gel-purified with the NucleoSpin Gel and PCR Clean-up kit, then checked with Qubit and an Agilent 2100 Bioanalyzer. The libraries were sequenced on an Illumina MiSeq with 600-cycle, single-indexed, paired-end runs. As for how the authors treated the data: Processing of the TRB sequences was carried out with MiXCR versions 2.12 and 3.0.5. Each unique CDR3 nucleotide sequence was treated as one clone, and only productive sequences with two or more reads were kept. Repertoire metrics included Shannon diversity, evenness, clonality (one minus evenness), and alpha-parameterized diversity profiles from alpha 0 to 5. Generation probabilities of clones in paired pre- and post-chemotherapy samples were computed with the IGoR algorithm. The public sequencing data were trimmed at Q25 with fastp and processed into clonotypes with MiXCR by TCRdb, which kept only in-frame beta chains. Every CDR3 protein is listed once, alongside the most common genes and DNA of its rows. These V and J calls are TCRdb output, not the study's own analysis. Across this sample there are approximately 4,900 distinct CDR3 sequences, with 35% to 55% seen only once. 28% of the sample comes from the top ten.

The specimen was blood. This sequence originates from a human donor in good health. This receptor chain uses TRBV6-5 and TRBJ2-5; the D gene is unclear. The CDR3 region: CASSYSISETQYF. The bases are TGTGCCAGCAGTTACTCGATATCTGAGACCCAGTACTTC.